Listed below are T cell receptor beta chains from one sample, sequenced in a study of radiotherapy plus CTLA-4 blockade in lung cancer. Sequencing was performed with immunoSEQ multiplex PCR; in TCRdb, only in-frame clones are kept and a portion is missing. The sample includes about 64,000 clones, approximately 68% of them seen just once. Sequenced material: peripheral blood, taken from a patient treated with radiotherapy plus ipilimumab. Receptors were obtained from a human donor with non-small cell lung cancer whose response to radiotherapy plus ipilimumab could not be evaluated. Each CDR3 is given with its conserved first and last residue. The order of the fields is V gene, J gene, clone size, D gene, CDR3 protein, CDR3 DNA. D genes are given only for firm matches. Clone sizes are given selectively: once, few, many, or a class where the clone is expanded.

>TRBV10-3|TRBJ2-6|-|TRBD2
CAIGRAGRSGANVLTF
TGTGCCATTGGGAGAGCGGGACGCTCTGGGGCCAACGTCCTGACTTTC
>TRBV28|TRBJ2-7|few|TRBD1
CASSRQGRIGEQYF
TGTGCCAGCAGTAGACAGGGTCGGATAGGCGAGCAGTACTTC
>TRBV5-4|TRBJ2-7|few|-
CASTSTVSYEQYF
TGTGCCAGCACCTCGACAGTCTCCTACGAGCAGTACTTC
>TRBV5-1|TRBJ2-5|once|-
CASSRGGQGLETQYF
TGCGCCAGCAGCCGGGGGGGACAGGGACTGGAGACCCAGTACTTC
>TRBV11-3|TRBJ1-3|-|-
CASSLMAGNTIYF
TGTGCCAGCAGCTTGATGGCCGGAAACACCATATATTTT
>TRBV4-3|TRBJ2-7|-|TRBD2
CASSQDPAGGPYEQYF
TGCGCCAGCAGCCAAGATCCAGCGGGGGGGCCCTACGAGCAGTACTTC
>TRBV18|TRBJ2-7|-|TRBD1
CASSPSPWTGGYYEQYF
TGTGCCAGCTCACCATCACCCTGGACAGGCGGATACTACGAGCAGTACTTC
>TRBV29-1|TRBJ1-3|-|-
CTHSRSGNTIYF
TGCACCCACAGTCGATCTGGAAACACCATATATTTT
>TRBV27|TRBJ1-1|-|TRBD1
CASSAHRGPNEAFF
TGTGCCAGCAGTGCCCACAGGGGGCCTAATGAAGCTTTCTTT
>TRBV19|TRBJ1-2|-|TRBD1
CASVQGVGYGYTF
TGTGCCAGCGTACAGGGGGTAGGATATGGCTACACCTTC
>TRBV2|TRBJ2-1|-|-
CASSEIKSGTYNEQFF
TGTGCCAGCAGTGAAATAAAGAGCGGCACCTACAATGAGCAGTTCTTC
>TRBV7-9|TRBJ2-7|-|TRBD1
CASSPITGGNYEQYF
TGTGCCAGCAGCCCGATAACAGGGGGAAACTACGAGCAGTACTTC
>TRBV13|TRBJ1-5|-|-
CASSLGPLQGEGNQPQHF
TGTGCCAGCAGCTTAGGACCCCTACAGGGAGAGGGCAATCAGCCCCAGCATTTT
>TRBV10-2|TRBJ2-5|once|-
CASSEGGMGETQYF
TGCGCCAGCAGTGAGGGGGGGATGGGGGAGACCCAGTACTTC
>TRBV2|TRBJ1-2|-|-
CASRLGDYGYTF
TGTGCCAGTCGATTGGGCGACTATGGCTACACCTTC
>TRBV6-1|TRBJ2-7|once|-
CASRNSYYEQYF
TGTGCCAGCAGGAACAGCTACTACGAGCAGTACTTC
>TRBV4-3|TRBJ2-3|once|TRBD1
CASSQDGTGNADTQYF
TGCGCCAGCAGCCAAGATGGGACAGGGAACGCAGATACGCAGTATTTT
>TRBV5-5|TRBJ2-7|-|-
CASSLLFGQSYEQYF
TGTGCCAGCAGCCTACTCTTCGGACAAAGCTACGAGCAGTACTTC
>TRBV6-5|TRBJ2-7|-|-
CASSLVPPPYEQYF
TGTGCCAGCTCTCTAGTCCCCCCGCCCTACGAGCAGTACTTC
>TRBV9|TRBJ1-4|-|-
CASSVGGEANEKLFF
TGTGCCAGCAGCGTCGGAGGGGAGGCTAATGAAAAACTGTTTTTT
>TRBV5-1|TRBJ2-2|-|TRBD2
CASSLGLAGGTGELFF
TGCGCCAGCAGCCTGGGACTAGCGGGGGGCACCGGGGAGCTGTTTTTT
>TRBV11-3|TRBJ2-3|-|TRBD2
CASSPGERGFFSTDTQYF
TGTGCCAGCAGCCCGGGGGAGCGGGGTTTCTTTAGCACAGATACGCAGTATTTT